The source of this TCR beta chain is a study of T cell repertoires in cytomegalovirus infection. Background on the study: Public TCR beta signatures indicated both CMV infection and matching HLA type.

This clonotype was detected ten times or more. Its antigen remains unidentified. Whole-study results and caveats: Frequencies of public TCR beta families were cumulated, and this identified carriers of CMV plus the relevant HLA. Clonotype analysis showed dominance of the ex vivo response by HLA-C-restricted CMV-specific TCR beta clonotypes.

TCRdb passed the reads through MiXCR, listing each CDR3 protein once. Here the sample spans 300,000 to 450,000 distinct CDR3 sequences, roughly 18% being singletons. This CDR3 has 19 amino acids. The V gene's germline CDR1 is SGHVS and CDR2 FQNEAQ. V was clipped by 5 bases and J by 2 bases; unmatched bases: 17. The sequence derives from a human donor in good health (CMV status not recorded). Some clones in this sample may be carry-over from other donors' samples. The chain recombines TRBV7-8 with TRBJ2-3; TRBD2 matches at 9 bases. Sequenced material: PBMCs. The CDR3 DNA sequence: TGTGCCAGCAGCCCCCCCCGACCTAGCGGGGTGGGGACCACAGATACGCAGTATTTT. This gives the protein CASSPPRPSGVGTTDTQYF.